This T cell receptor beta chain was sequenced during a study of blood T cell repertoires in COVID-19. Study overall: There were acute and convalescent COVID-19 samples, and they came from the United States, Italy and Spain. From T cells, B-cell-depleted T cells, or PBMCs came the material, which was cDNA or gDNA.

Trimming left V 5 bases short and J 9 bases short, with 16 bases between. CDR1 LNHDA and CDR2 SQIVND come from the germline V gene (reference sequence). The length of the CDR3 is 13 residues. In the study's own analysis: Amplified reference gene primers provided the basis for estimating nucleated cell counts. Sequencing was performed with immunoSEQ multiplex PCR; in TCRdb, only in-frame clones are kept and a portion is missing. Clone size and V and J calls were adopted from that table, with D and trimming inferred from the DNA. The sample consists of about 69,000 clones, approximately 90% of them appearing once.

The V gene is TRBV19, the J gene TRBJ1-1, with D possibly being TRBD1 (5 bases). This receptor was obtained from a woman aged 18-29 years with acute or convalescent COVID-19. The sequencing input was peripheral blood. The CDR3 region is CASSPQTGAKAFF. The CDR3 nucleotides are TGTGCCAGTAGTCCTCAGACTGGGGCAAAAGCTTTCTTT. The complete variable domain, with remaining parts taken from reference TRBV19 and TRBJ1-1, reads DGGITQSPKYLFRKEGQNVTLSCEQNLNHDAMYWYRQDPGQGLRLIYYSQIVNDFQKGDIAEGYSVSREKKESFPLTVTSAQKNPTAFYLCASSPQTGAKAFFGQGTRLTVV.